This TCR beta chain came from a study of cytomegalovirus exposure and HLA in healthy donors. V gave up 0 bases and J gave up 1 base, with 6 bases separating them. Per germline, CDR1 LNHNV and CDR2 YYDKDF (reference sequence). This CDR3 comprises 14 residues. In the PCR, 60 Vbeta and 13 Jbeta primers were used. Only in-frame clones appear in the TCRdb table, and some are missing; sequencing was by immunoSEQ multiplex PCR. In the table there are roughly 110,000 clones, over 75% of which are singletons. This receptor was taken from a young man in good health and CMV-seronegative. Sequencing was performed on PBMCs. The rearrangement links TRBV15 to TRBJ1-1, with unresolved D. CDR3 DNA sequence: TGTGCCACCAGCAGAGATGAGCAGAACACTGAAGCTTTCTTT. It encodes CATSRDEQNTEAFF.